This TCR beta chain is drawn from a study of T-cell reconstitution after alpha-beta-depleted transplantation in children. Points from the study as a whole: Expanded graft clones, several hundred of them, were reportedly the source of alpha-beta T cells about two months after transplant. At day 60, the high TCRbeta diversity found in some patients originated from recipient T cells and thymic progenitors that had survived. One year post-transplant, T-cell counts and diversity were largely derived from T cells produced anew.

Germline values: CDR1 MDHEN, CDR2 SYDVKM. J was trimmed by 4 bases and V by 1 base; bases with no gene match: 3. The CDR3 consists of 15 residues. Library preparation (for TCRbeta) was performed with unique molecular identifiers. TCRdb redid the calling of the PCR reads with MiXCR, one entry per CDR3 protein. The table lists about 250,000 distinct CDR3 sequences, 24% of them singletons, with about 5% in the top ten. Note on this clonotype: Its antigen remains unknown.

The chain employs TRBV28 and TRBJ2-3; 9 positions agree with TRBD2. The receptor comes from a female patient aged 2 to 10 who had a stem cell transplant for congenital amegakaryocytic thrombocytopenia, so the T cells may come from the graft donor. The sample in question was PBMCs, mostly from graft donor cells, obtained 360 days after TCRalphabeta/CD19-depleted stem cell transplant. The CDR3 sequence: CASSLSSGNPDTQYF. The CDR3 region has the DNA TGTGCCAGCAGTTTATCTAGCGGGAACCCAGATACGCAGTATTTT.